These 13 T cell receptor beta chains were all obtained from the same sample, sequenced in a study of post-analysis software for immune sequencing data (dated by TCRdb to about 2015). Libraries were built with PCR. Sequencer: Illumina HiSeq 2500. Unique molecular identifiers were incorporated into TCR beta cDNA libraries to reduce PCR and sequencing biases. The raw public reads went through TCRdb reprocessing: fastp at Q25, MiXCR clone calling, in-frame beta chains kept. Duplicate CDR3 protein sequences are folded into a single record with the most common DNA and genes. Present in this sample are over 300,000 distinct CDR3 sequences, roughly 36% of which were seen just once. The top ten clonotypes cover roughly 12% of the sample. Broad study findings and their caveats: A handful of TRBV segments, including TRBV5-6, TRBV5-1 and TRBV20-1, were significantly more frequent in patients than controls.

These receptors' targets are unknown. Input material: blood. These receptor sequences come from a girl under 18 with multiple sclerosis.

This chain links TRBV4-2 with TRBJ2-5; 9 bases align to TRBD2. The CDR3 runs 14 residues. V shed 4 bases, J shed 11 bases, and the junction held 11 bases outside the gene matches. From germline, CDR1 is LGHNA and CDR2 YNFKEQ. Here the CDR3 reads CASSPGLASKEQYF. The CDR3 DNA reads TGTGCCAGCAGCCCCGGACTAGCGTCGAAAGAGCAGTACTTC.

The sample holds a few counts of this clonotype. The chain couples TRBV7-2 to TRBJ2-7; TRBD1 is a possible D gene (6 bases). This CDR3 contains 13 residues. With 6 bases removed from V and 4 bases from J, the gap between germline ends came to 13 bases. CDR1 and CDR2 (germline): SGHTA, FQGNSA. The CDR3 region is CASSRLGAYEQYF. In DNA, the CDR3 is TGTGCCAGCAGTCGTTTGGGGGCGTACGAGCAGTACTTC. The variable domain in full, completed from reference TRBV7-2 and TRBJ2-7, reads GAGVSQSPSNKVTEKGKDVELRCDPISGHTALYWYRQSLGQGLEFLIYFQGNSAPDKSGLPSDRFSAERTGGSVSTLTIQRTQQEDSAVYLCASSRLGAYEQYFGPGTRLTVT.

The chain joins TRBV20-1 to TRBJ1-3; 8 bases match TRBD1. Germline CDR1 is DFQATT and CDR2 is SNEGSKA (reference sequence). This CDR3 spans 14 amino acids. V lost 3 bases to trimming and J lost 0 bases; unmatched junction nucleotides: 1. In nucleotides, the CDR3 is TGCAGTGCTAGCACAGGGGGCTCTGGAAACACCATATATTTT. Protein sequence: CSASTGGSGNTIYF.

This clonotype was recorded a few times. The chain has TRBV6-5 and TRBJ2-7; tentatively, D is TRBD1 (5 bases). Germline lookup yields CDR1 MNHEY and CDR2 SVGAGI. This CDR3 spans 17 amino acids. V gave up 2 bases and J gave up 0 bases, with 17 bases separating them. The CDR3 region has the DNA TGTGCCAGCAGTTACAGGGGTCCAAACCGGTACTCCTACGAGCAGTACTTC. Residues: CASSYRGPNRYSYEQYF.

This clonotype was seen only a few times. The chain employs TRBV20-1 and TRBJ1-6; 8 bases match TRBD1. CDR1 and CDR2 (germline): DFQATT, SNEGSKA (reference sequence). The CDR3 totals 15 residues. The V gene end was trimmed by 6 bases and the J gene end by 8 bases; junction bases not matched to a gene: 12. The chain's CDR3 is CSASPLGQADSPLHF. Here the CDR3 DNA reads TGCAGTGCAAGCCCCCTGGGACAGGCGGATTCACCCCTCCACTTT.

This clonotype was counted between two and nine times. The chain is built from TRBV7-3 and TRBJ2-3; TRBD1 matches 9 bases. Germline-derived CDR1 and CDR2 are SGHTA and FQGTGA. V shed 5 bases and J 3 bases; nucleotides not matched to a gene: 6. The CDR3 has 15 amino acids. This CDR3 reads CASSATGGRTDTQYF. CDR3 sequence (DNA): TGTGCCAGCAGCGCGACAGGGGGAAGGACAGATACGCAGTATTTT.

V and J are TRBV20-1 and TRBJ1-5, with 9 bases fitting TRBD1. The CDR3 is 14 residues long. Germline values: CDR1 DFQATT, CDR2 SNEGSKA (reference sequence). Germline trimming cut 6 bases from V and 5 bases from J; bases unmatched to any gene: 8. The CDR3 reads CSAEQGAIDQPQHF. The DNA of the CDR3 is TGCAGTGCCGAACAGGGGGCGATCGATCAGCCCCAGCATTTT.

The chain recombines TRBV12-3 or TRBV12-4 with TRBJ1-2; weak D call: TRBD1 (5 bases). There are 13 residues in the CDR3. Trimming took 1 base from V and 7 from J, leaving 10 bases between them. This CDR3 reads CASSLVRAGGYTF. CDR3 bases: TGTGCCAGCAGTTTAGTCAGGGCGGGTGGCTACACCTTC.

V and J are TRBV6-5 and TRBJ2-5; D could derive from TRBD1 or TRBD2 (5 bases each). Germline CDR1 reads MNHEY; CDR2 reads SVGAGI. Deletions cut 6 bases from V and 5 bases from J, with 16 bases between. This CDR3 comprises 14 residues. The CDR3 bases are TGTGCCAGCAGCTCGACTGGATGGGGGGAGACCCAGTACTTC. Translated, it gives CASSSTGWGETQYF.

This clonotype was seen once. The chain couples TRBV2 to TRBJ2-7; D unresolved. CDR1 is SNHLY and CDR2 is FYNNEI in the germline V gene. Trimming stripped 5 bases from V and 6 bases from J, with 8 bases between. The CDR3 is 11 amino acids. The CDR3 protein is CASSQTSEQYF. CDR3 nucleotides: TGTGCCAGCAGTCAGACATCCGAGCAGTACTTC. Complete variable domain (other parts from reference TRBV2 and TRBJ2-7): EPEVTQTPSHQVTQMGQEVILRCVPISNHLYFYWYRQILGQKVEFLVSFYNNEISEKSEIFDDQFSVERPDGSNFTLKIRSTKLEDSAMYFCASSQTSEQYFGPGTRLTVT.

This clonotype appeared a few times. The V gene is TRBV7-2, the J gene TRBJ1-2; D call uncertain. CDR3 length: 14 residues. V dropped 4 bases and J dropped 2 bases, with 11 bases sitting between them. Germline lookup yields CDR1 SGHTA and CDR2 FQGNSA. CDR3 in amino acids: CASSSPTENYGYTF. The DNA of the CDR3 is TGTGCCAGCAGCTCGCCGACCGAGAACTATGGCTACACCTTC.

This clonotype occurred a few times. The chain has TRBV28 and TRBJ2-3; 8 bases line up with TRBD1. V shed 5 bases, J shed 2 bases, and the junction held 6 bases outside the gene matches. The CDR3 extends over 15 amino acids. Germline V CDR1 and CDR2: MDHEN, SYDVKM. CDR3 loop: CASSIRTGNTDTQYF. DNA of the CDR3: TGTGCCAGCAGTATTCGGACAGGGAACACAGATACGCAGTATTTT. The whole variable domain, filled in from reference TRBV28 and TRBJ2-3, reads DVKVTQSSRYLVKRTGEKVFLECVQDMDHENMFWYRQDPGLGLRLIYFSYDVKMKEKGDIPEGYSVSREKKERFSLILESASTNQTSMYLCASSIRTGNTDTQYFGPGTRLTVL.

This chain uses TRBV30 with TRBJ2-7; tentatively, D is TRBD2 (5 bases). V was shortened by 3 bases and J by 5 bases, with 11 bases between the two germline ends. This CDR3 contains 12 residues. Germline assignment: CDR1 GTSNPN and CDR2 SVGIG (reference sequence). CDR3: CAWRRVGDEQYF. In DNA form, the CDR3 reads TGTGCCTGGAGGAGGGTGGGCGACGAGCAGTACTTC.